This T cell receptor beta chain was captured in a study of CD8 T cells in ankylosing spondylitis. Study-wide results and limits: Some of these motif variants have turned up before, in reports on reactive arthritis synovial fluid and blood. CD8+ by phenotype, disease-linked clones were relatively rare in peripheral blood. Disease-linked clones reportedly concentrated significantly in matched ankylosing spondylitis synovial fluid. A TCR beta motif made of roughly eight highly homologous variants seemed typical of ankylosing spondylitis blood.

Scientists made TCR beta libraries using quantitative 5'-RACE with molecular barcodes. MiXCR was run by TCRdb on the 5' RACE reads, yielding one entry per CDR3 protein. The sample has fewer than 750,000 distinct CDR3 sequences, roughly 19% seen once. Germline loops: CDR1 KGHDR, CDR2 SFDVKD. V gave up 5 bases and J gave up 12 bases; unmatched junction bases: 6. The CDR3 spans 12 residues. This clonotype was seen ten or more times. Its antigen is not known. The TCR comes from a male donor with ankylosing spondylitis. Material for sequencing was blood, either unsorted or a sorted T cell fraction (not recorded which). The genes are TRBV24-1 and TRBJ2-1, with 7 bases that match TRBD1. CDR3 coding DNA: TGTGCCACCAGTGCCCAGGGGGTACGGCAGTTCTTC. This translates into CATSAQGVRQFF.